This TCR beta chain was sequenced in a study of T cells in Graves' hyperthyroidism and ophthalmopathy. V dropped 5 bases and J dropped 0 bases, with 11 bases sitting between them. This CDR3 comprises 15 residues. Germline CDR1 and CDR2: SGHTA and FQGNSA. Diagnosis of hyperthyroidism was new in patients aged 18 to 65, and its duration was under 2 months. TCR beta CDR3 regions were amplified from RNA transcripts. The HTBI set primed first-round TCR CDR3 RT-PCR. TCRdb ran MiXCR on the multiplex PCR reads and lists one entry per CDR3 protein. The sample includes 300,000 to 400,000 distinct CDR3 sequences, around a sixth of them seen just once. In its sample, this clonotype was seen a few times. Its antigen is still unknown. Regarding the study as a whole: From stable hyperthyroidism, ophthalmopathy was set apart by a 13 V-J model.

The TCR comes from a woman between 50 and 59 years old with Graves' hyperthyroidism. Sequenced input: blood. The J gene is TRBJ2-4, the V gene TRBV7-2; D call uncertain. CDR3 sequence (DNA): TGTGCCAGCAGCATCATTACCTTAGCCAAAAACATTCAGTACTTC. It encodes CASSIITLAKNIQYF. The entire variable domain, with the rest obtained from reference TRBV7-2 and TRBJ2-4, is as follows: GAGVSQSPSNKVTEKGKDVELRCDPISGHTALYWYRQSLGQGLEFLIYFQGNSAPDKSGLPSDRFSAERTGGSVSTLTIQRTQQEDSAVYLCASSIITLAKNIQYFGAGTRLSVL.